This record concerns one T cell receptor beta chain sequence. Original processing methods: Estimation of nucleated cell counts was performed using reference gene primer amplification. Clones were read by immunoSEQ multiplex PCR, and TCRdb kept only the in-frame ones, dropping some. V, J and clone size are taken as reported in that table, and D and trimming were inferred from the DNA itself. The repertoire holds some 70,000 clones, with around 83% as singletons. The sample comes from a study of blood T cell repertoires in COVID-19. Overall study: Sites across the United States, Italy and Spain contributed samples from acute and convalescent COVID-19. PBMCs, B-cell-depleted T cells, or T cells provided the cDNA or gDNA that made up the material.

The CDR3 extends over 15 amino acids. Looked up from germline, CDR1 is SGHNT and CDR2 is YYREEE (reference sequence). Trimming removed 4 bases from V and 3 bases from J, with 16 bases in between. The receptor was derived from an older man with acute or convalescent COVID-19. The chain couples TRBV5-4 to TRBJ1-1; D unclear. Sample: peripheral blood. The CDR3 reads CASSPPPGFHTEAFF. The CDR3 nucleotides read TGTGCCAGCAGCCCCCCGCCGGGGTTTCACACTGAAGCTTTCTTT.